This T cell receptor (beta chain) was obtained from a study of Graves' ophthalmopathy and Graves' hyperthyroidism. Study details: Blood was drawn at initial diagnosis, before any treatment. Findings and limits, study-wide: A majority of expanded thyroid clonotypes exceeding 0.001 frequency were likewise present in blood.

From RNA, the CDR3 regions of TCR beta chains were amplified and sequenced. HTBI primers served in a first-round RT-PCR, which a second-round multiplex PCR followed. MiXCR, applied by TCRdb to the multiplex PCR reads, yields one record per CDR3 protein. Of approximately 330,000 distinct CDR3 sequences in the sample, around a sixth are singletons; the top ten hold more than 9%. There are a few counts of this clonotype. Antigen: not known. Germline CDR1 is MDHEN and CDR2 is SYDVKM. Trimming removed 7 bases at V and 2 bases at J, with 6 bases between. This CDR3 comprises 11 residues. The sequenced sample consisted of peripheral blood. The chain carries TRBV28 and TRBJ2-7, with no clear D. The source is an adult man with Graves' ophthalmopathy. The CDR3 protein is CASNKAYEQYF. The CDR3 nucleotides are TGTGCCAGCAACAAGGCCTACGAGCAGTACTTC.